This T cell receptor (beta chain) was profiled in a study of pediatric ulcerative colitis. Study-wide results and caveats: All ulcerative colitis patients, but no controls, carried a couple of rectal clonotypes.

With respect to this clone: Its specificity is not known.

Data came from immunoSEQ multiplex PCR; TCRdb stores just in-frame clones and leaves some out. The sample consists of around 64,000 clones, 77% of them appearing once. With 2 bases removed from V and 5 bases from J, the gap between germline ends came to 15 bases. Germline V CDR1 and CDR2: MGHRA, YSYEKL. CDR3 size: 15 residues. Sequenced sample: blood. The genes are TRBV4-1 and TRBJ2-5; weak D call: TRBD2 (7 bases). The TCR originated in a boy between 10 and 17 years old with moderate ulcerative colitis. The DNA for the CDR3 is TGCGCCAGCAGCCAATTCGCGGGGGCTGGGGAGACCCAGTACTTC. This codes for CASSQFAGAGETQYF.